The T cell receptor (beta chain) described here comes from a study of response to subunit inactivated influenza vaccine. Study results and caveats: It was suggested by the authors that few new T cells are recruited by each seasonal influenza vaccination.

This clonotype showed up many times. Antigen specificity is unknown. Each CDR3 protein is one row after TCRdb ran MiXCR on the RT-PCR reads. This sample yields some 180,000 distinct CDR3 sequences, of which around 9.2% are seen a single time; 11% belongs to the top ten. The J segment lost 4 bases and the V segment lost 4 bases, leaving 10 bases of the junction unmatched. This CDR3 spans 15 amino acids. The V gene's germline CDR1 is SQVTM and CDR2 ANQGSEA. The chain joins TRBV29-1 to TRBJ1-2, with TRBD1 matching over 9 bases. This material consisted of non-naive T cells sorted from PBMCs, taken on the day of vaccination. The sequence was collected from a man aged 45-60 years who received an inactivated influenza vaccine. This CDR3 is CSVGGQGKRGYGYTF. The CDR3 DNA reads TGCAGCGTTGGGGGACAGGGAAAAAGAGGCTATGGCTACACCTTC.